This TCR beta chain was sequenced for a study of OX40 agonist ivuxolimab in advanced cancers. The table came from immunoSEQ multiplex PCR; TCRdb's copy has only in-frame clones and leaves some out. The repertoire holds 130,000 or so clones, with 90% as singletons. The germline CDR1 and CDR2 sequences are GTSNPN and SVGIG (reference sequence). Trimming took 0 bases from V and 5 from J, leaving 7 bases between them. The CDR3 consists of 12 residues. The clonotype originates from an adult with an advanced solid tumor such as melanoma, head and neck, liver or kidney cancer. The chain employs TRBV30 and TRBJ2-5; D not certain. Sequencing used CD4+ or CD8+ T cells sorted from blood, obtained in a trial of the OX40 agonist ivuxolimab. The CDR3 nucleotides read TGTGCCTGGAGTGTAAGGTGGGAGACCCAGTACTTC. Translation: CAWSVRWETQYF.